This entry features one TCR beta chain sequence. Antigen: not known. Presence of unique molecular identifiers characterized the TCR beta cDNA libraries. The authors obtained roughly 500,000 cDNA molecules from approximately 1 to 10 million T cells. TCRdb re-called the PCR reads with MiXCR, one entry per CDR3 protein. Seen here are hundreds of thousands of distinct CDR3 sequences, less than 35% observed once, and the top ten hold 0.5% to 0.6%. This CDR3 has 13 amino acids. V shed 11 bases and J 6 bases; nucleotides not matched to a gene: 13. Germline CDR1 is MDHEN and CDR2 is SYDVKM. The data were taken from a study of post-analysis software for immune sequencing data. Study background: Disease trajectories encompassed relapsing-remitting, secondary progressive and progressive-relapsing multiple sclerosis.

Whole-study findings and limits: Patients carried roughly 5 TRBV segments more frequently than controls did, and TRBV5-6, TRBV5-1 and TRBV20-1 were among them. People with multiple sclerosis had a significantly lower normalized Chao1 diversity than controls did. Under F measure analysis, samples from one preparation batch co-clustered strongly.

Sequencing input: blood. The V and J genes are TRBV28 and TRBJ2-7, with 7 bases fitting TRBD2. The source is a girl aged 10 to 17 with multiple sclerosis. CDR3 protein: CAGGAGDTPEQYF. CDR3 DNA sequence: TGTGCCGGTGGGGCGGGAGATACCCCCGAGCAGTACTTC.